This T cell receptor (beta chain) was captured by sequencing in a study of blood T cell repertoires in COVID-19. Whole-study context: Some COVID-19 samples were acute and others convalescent; all came from the United States, Italy and Spain. T cells, B-cell-depleted T cells, or PBMCs supplied cDNA or gDNA.

Original analysis: Counts of nucleated cells, estimated from reference gene primer amplification, were obtained. The assay was immunoSEQ multiplex PCR, and TCRdb's table has in-frame clones only and misses some. The V and J calls and clone size were taken over from that table, and D and trimming were inferred from the DNA. Of some 70,000 clones in the sample, about 86% were seen once. Germline values: CDR1 SSHAT, CDR2 FNYEAQ (reference sequence). This CDR3 has 17 residues. Trimming took off 1 base at V and 0 bases at J, with 14 bases between the two ends. J is TRBJ2-3 and V is TRBV7-7, with a possible D match to TRBD2 (5 bases). The sequence derives from a woman aged 55-69 years with acute or convalescent COVID-19. Sample: peripheral blood. CDR3 loop: CASSLGSGSASTDTQYF. The CDR3 region has the DNA TGTGCCAGCAGCTTAGGGTCGGGGAGTGCTAGCACAGATACGCAGTATTTT.